The rows below give T cell receptor beta chains drawn from one sample of a study of cytomegalovirus exposure and HLA in healthy donors. Libraries were prepared by immunoSEQ multiplex PCR; TCRdb keeps only in-frame clonotypes and omits some of them. The table lists some 170,000 clones, 80% to 90% of them singletons. The specimen sequenced was PBMCs. The receptors were sampled from a woman aged 45-60 years in good health and CMV-seronegative. Both conserved end residues are part of each CDR3. Each record gives: V gene, J gene, clone size, D gene, CDR3 protein, CDR3 DNA. The D gene is left open where the match is weak. Clone size is stated in some rows and not others, as once, few, many or a class when expanded.

TRBV15	TRBJ1-2	-	TRBD1	CATSSASGGKSNYGYTF	TGTGCCACCAGCAGTGCGTCAGGGGGCAAGTCTAACTATGGCTACACCTTC
TRBV27	TRBJ2-7	-	TRBD1	CAGSRDRLDEQYF	TGTGCCGGTTCCCGGGACAGGTTGGACGAGCAGTACTTC
TRBV13	TRBJ2-3	few	-	CASSLGGGLTDTQYF	TGTGCCAGCAGCTTAGGCGGGGGGCTCACAGATACGCAGTATTTT
TRBV7-2	TRBJ2-3	-	TRBD1	CASSLGQGSTDTQYF	TGTGCCAGCAGCTTGGGACAGGGAAGCACAGATACGCAGTATTTT
TRBV19	TRBJ2-5	-	-	CASSIIGEETQYF	TGTGCCAGTAGTATTATCGGAGAAGAGACCCAGTACTTC
TRBV11-3	TRBJ2-2	-	TRBD2	CASSSSTSGSLTGELFF	TGTGCCAGCAGCTCCTCGACTAGCGGTTCTCTCACCGGGGAGCTGTTTTTT
TRBV5-4	TRBJ2-3	-	-	CASSLEQGRSDTQYF	TGTGCCAGCAGCTTGGAACAGGGGAGGTCAGATACGCAGTATTTT
TRBV29-1	TRBJ2-3	few	TRBD1	CSVQPVGQGLDTQYF	TGCAGCGTGCAACCGGTGGGACAGGGACTCGATACGCAGTATTTT
TRBV4-2	TRBJ1-3	-	TRBD1	CASSQVGQGYSGNTIYF	TGTGCCAGCAGCCAGGTGGGACAGGGTTACTCTGGAAACACCATATATTTT
TRBV29-1	TRBJ2-5	-	-	CSVGGPRNQETQYF	TGCAGCGTCGGAGGGCCTAGGAACCAAGAGACCCAGTACTTC
TRBV6-1	TRBJ1-1	-	TRBD1	CATETGVSTEAFF	TGTGCCACTGAGACAGGGGTGAGCACTGAAGCTTTCTTT
TRBV5-6	TRBJ2-7	-	-	CASSLGGTTYEQYF	TGTGCCAGCAGCTTGGGCGGGACGACTTACGAGCAGTACTTC
TRBV19	TRBJ2-5	-	-	CASSITGSKQETQYF	TGTGCCAGTAGTATAACCGGGAGCAAGCAAGAGACCCAGTACTTC
TRBV7-2	TRBJ2-5	-	-	CASSSEGVTGTQYF	TGTGCCAGCAGCTCAGAAGGGGTTACCGGGACCCAGTACTTC
TRBV27	TRBJ2-2	-	TRBD1	CASSLRQGRTGELFF	TGTGCCAGCAGTTTGAGACAGGGGCGCACCGGGGAGCTGTTTTTT
TRBV6-6	TRBJ1-1	-	-	CASTTWTVNTEAFF	TGTGCCAGCACCACTTGGACAGTGAACACTGAAGCTTTCTTT
TRBV19	TRBJ1-1	-	-	CASRGGGLGTEAFF	TGTGCCAGTAGGGGAGGGGGGTTGGGCACTGAAGCTTTCTTT
TRBV7-9	TRBJ1-2	-	TRBD1	CASSLGQGGEFNYGYTF	TGTGCCAGCAGCTTAGGACAGGGGGGAGAATTTAACTATGGCTACACCTTC
TRBV19	TRBJ2-7	few	TRBD1	CASSAYDRGRSYEQYF	TGTGCCAGTAGTGCTTACGACAGGGGGCGATCCTACGAGCAGTACTTC
TRBV7-8	TRBJ2-7	-	-	CASSLAPSSYEQYF	TGTGCCAGCAGCTTGGCTCCTAGCTCCTACGAGCAGTACTTC
TRBV9	TRBJ2-1	once	TRBD2	CASSPRLGLAGLNSSYNEQFF	TGTGCCAGCAGCCCCAGACTAGGACTAGCGGGACTTAACAGCTCCTACAATGAGCAGTTCTTC
TRBV2	TRBJ1-4	-	TRBD1	CASSGGTGKEKLFF	TGTGCCAGCAGTGGGGGGACAGGGAAAGAAAAACTGTTTTTT
TRBV4-1	TRBJ2-5	-	-	CASSSYPGGEQETQYF	TGCGCCAGCAGCTCATACCCGGGCGGGGAGCAAGAGACCCAGTACTTC
TRBV6-1	TRBJ2-7	-	TRBD1	CASSVGQGAYEQYF	TGTGCCAGCAGTGTGGGACAGGGGGCCTACGAGCAGTACTTC
TRBV9	TRBJ2-1	-	-	CASSVARASYNEQFF	TGTGCCAGCAGCGTAGCCAGGGCCTCCTACAATGAGCAGTTCTTC
TRBV7-6	TRBJ2-2	-	-	CASSSTAPGELFF	TGTGCCAGCAGCTCGACAGCCCCCGGGGAGCTGTTTTTT
TRBV14	TRBJ2-1	-	-	CASSQNSPGVGYEQFF	TGTGCCAGCAGCCAAAATTCCCCGGGAGTCGGCTATGAGCAGTTCTTC
TRBV6-1	TRBJ1-1	-	TRBD1	CASSDHQGAGTEAFF	TGTGCCAGCAGTGATCATCAGGGGGCTGGCACTGAAGCTTTCTTT
TRBV28	TRBJ1-1	once	-	CAARTEALAFF	TGTGCCGCCCGGACGGAGGCCCTTGCTTTCTTT
TRBV11-3	TRBJ2-5	-	TRBD2	CASSLGTSGETQYF	TGTGCCAGCAGCCTAGGGACTAGCGGGGAGACCCAGTACTTC
TRBV5-6	TRBJ1-2	few	-	CASSLGQNYGYTF	TGTGCCAGCAGCTTGGGGCAGAACTATGGCTACACCTTC
TRBV7-2	TRBJ1-2	-	-	CASSLVQGESYGYTF	TGTGCCAGCAGCTTAGTACAGGGAGAAAGCTATGGCTACACCTTC
TRBV7-3	TRBJ2-1	-	TRBD2	CASSRAASGFDEQFF	TGTGCCAGCAGCCGCGCAGCTAGCGGGTTCGATGAGCAGTTCTTC
TRBV18	TRBJ2-2	-	TRBD1	CASSKSGTEITGELFF	TGTGCCAGCTCAAAGTCCGGGACAGAGATCACCGGGGAGCTGTTTTTT
TRBV29-1	TRBJ1-1	-	-	CSVEVFGDSNTEAFF	TGCAGCGTTGAAGTGTTTGGAGATTCGAACACTGAAGCTTTCTTT
TRBV7-2	TRBJ2-1	-	-	CASSLLASVSYNEQFF	TGTGCCAGCAGCTTGCTAGCGAGTGTCTCCTACAATGAGCAGTTCTTC
TRBV19	TRBJ2-3	-	TRBD1	CASKDRGRTDTQYF	TGTGCCAGTAAGGACAGGGGGCGGACAGATACGCAGTATTTT
TRBV7-7	TRBJ2-2	-	TRBD1	CASSKGHRDRRFTGELFF	TGTGCCAGCAGCAAGGGACACCGGGACAGGCGATTCACCGGGGAGCTGTTTTTT
TRBV4-1	TRBJ1-5	-	TRBD1	CASSPGQGRQPQHF	TGCGCCAGCAGCCCAGGACAGGGCAGGCAGCCCCAGCATTTT
TRBV9	TRBJ2-5	-	TRBD1	CASSVGQGTQETQYF	TGTGCCAGCAGCGTAGGACAGGGCACACAAGAGACCCAGTACTTC
TRBV7-2	TRBJ2-1	-	-	CASSPTRYNEQFF	TGTGCCAGCAGTCCGACTAGGTACAATGAGCAGTTCTTC
TRBV28	TRBJ2-7	-	TRBD1	CASSFMGTGAEQYF	TGTGCCAGCAGTTTTATGGGGACAGGTGCCGAGCAGTACTTC
TRBV28	TRBJ2-5	-	TRBD1	CASRMGQKLETQYF	TGTGCCAGCAGGATGGGACAGAAATTAGAGACCCAGTACTTC
TRBV27	TRBJ1-4	-	TRBD1	CASRPDRDGNEKLFF	TGTGCCAGCAGGCCTGACAGGGACGGGAATGAAAAACTGTTTTTT
TRBV11-2	TRBJ2-7	-	-	CASSLVLEGEQYF	TGTGCCAGCAGCTTGGTACTAGAGGGCGAGCAGTACTTC